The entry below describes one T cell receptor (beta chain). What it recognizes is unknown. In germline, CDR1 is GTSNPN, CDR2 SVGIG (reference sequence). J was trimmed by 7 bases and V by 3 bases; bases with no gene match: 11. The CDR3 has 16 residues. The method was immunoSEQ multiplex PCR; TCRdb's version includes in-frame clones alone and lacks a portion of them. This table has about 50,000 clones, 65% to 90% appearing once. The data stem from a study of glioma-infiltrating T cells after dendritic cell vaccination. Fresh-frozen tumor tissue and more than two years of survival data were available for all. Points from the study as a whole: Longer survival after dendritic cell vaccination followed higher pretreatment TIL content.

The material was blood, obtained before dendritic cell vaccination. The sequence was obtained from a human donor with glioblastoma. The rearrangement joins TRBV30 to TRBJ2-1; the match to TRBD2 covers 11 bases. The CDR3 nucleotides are TGTGCCTGGAGGAGCTATAGCGGGGGGGCGTCTAATGAGCAGTTCTTC. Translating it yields CAWRSYSGGASNEQFF.